This entry describes one T cell receptor beta chain. The antigen remains undetermined. These data are taken from a study of PD-L1 blockade in urothelial cancer. Study-level background: From 0 to 3 prior chemotherapy regimens had been given to the patients.

General study points: Tumor-associated clones in blood expanded more at 3 weeks in durable-benefit patients.

Germline CDR1 and CDR2: MNHNS and SASEGT. This CDR3 spans 15 amino acids. The ends lost 2 bases at V and 6 bases at J; junction bases unmatched: 7. Added to each PCR by spiking were synthetic TCR analog templates. TCRdb keeps only in-frame clones here, not all; method: immunoSEQ multiplex PCR. The table shows 70,000 to 75,000 clones, with around nine tenths occurring only once. The starting material was PBMCs, obtained around atezolizumab (anti-PD-L1) treatment. This chain links TRBV6-1 with TRBJ1-1; 9 bases line up with TRBD1. This receptor was obtained from a man aged 55 to 69 with urothelial cancer. The CDR3 sequence: CASSELRQGVSEAFF. The CDR3 DNA is TGTGCCAGCAGTGAACTTAGACAGGGGGTCTCTGAAGCTTTCTTT.